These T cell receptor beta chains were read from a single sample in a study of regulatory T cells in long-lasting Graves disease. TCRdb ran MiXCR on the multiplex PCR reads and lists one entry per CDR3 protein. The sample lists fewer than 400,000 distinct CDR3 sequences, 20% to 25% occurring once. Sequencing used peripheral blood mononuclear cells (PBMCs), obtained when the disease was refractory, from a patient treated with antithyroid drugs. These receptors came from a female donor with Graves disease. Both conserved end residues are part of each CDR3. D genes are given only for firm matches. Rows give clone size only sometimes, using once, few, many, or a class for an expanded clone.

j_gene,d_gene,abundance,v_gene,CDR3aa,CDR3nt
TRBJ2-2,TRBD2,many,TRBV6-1,CASRGRLAGVTGELFF,TGTGCCAGCAGGGGAAGACTAGCGGGAGTTACCGGGGAGCTGTTTTTT
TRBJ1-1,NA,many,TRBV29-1,CSVDPGTEAFF,TGCAGCGTCGACCCGGGCACTGAAGCTTTCTTT
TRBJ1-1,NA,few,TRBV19,CASRLGHLNTEAFF,TGTGCCAGTAGGCTGGGACACCTGAACACTGAAGCTTTCTTT
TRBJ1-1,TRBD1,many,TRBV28,CASSPGDRLNTEAFF,TGTGCCAGCAGTCCCGGGGACAGGTTGAACACTGAAGCTTTCTTT
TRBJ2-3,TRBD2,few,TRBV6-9,CASSLFISGRADTDTQYF,TGTGCCAGCAGTTTATTTATTAGCGGGAGGGCCGATACAGATACGCAGTATTTT
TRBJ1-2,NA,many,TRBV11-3,CASSLPPAGRTAPANYGYTF,TGTGCCAGCAGCTTACCCCCGGCAGGGAGAACCGCGCCAGCTAACTATGGCTACACCTTC
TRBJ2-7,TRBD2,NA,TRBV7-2,CASSLAGGPPYEQYF,TGTGCCAGCAGCCTAGCGGGAGGGCCCCCCTACGAGCAGTACTTC
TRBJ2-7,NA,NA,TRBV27,CASSPGSSRIYEQYF,TGTGCCAGCAGTCCCGGGTCATCTAGGATCTACGAGCAGTACTTC
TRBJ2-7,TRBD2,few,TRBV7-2,CASSSWTTSASFEQYF,TGTGCCAGCAGCTCTTGGACCACTAGCGCCTCCTTCGAGCAGTACTTC
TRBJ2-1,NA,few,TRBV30,CAWSRGGTYNEQFF,TGTGCCTGGAGCCGGGGCGGGACCTACAATGAGCAGTTCTTC
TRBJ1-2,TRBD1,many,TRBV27,CASSRTGGSYGYTF,TGTGCCAGCAGTCGGACAGGGGGATCCTATGGCTACACCTTC
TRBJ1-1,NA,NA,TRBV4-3,CASSQETGTGGTEAFF,TGCGCCAGCAGCCAAGAGACCGGGACGGGCGGGACTGAAGCTTTCTTT
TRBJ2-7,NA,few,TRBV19,CASSTPLGDENSYEQYF,TGTGCCAGTAGTACCCCCCTTGGCGATGAGAACTCCTACGAGCAGTACTTC
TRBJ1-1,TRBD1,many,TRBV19,CASSSQGAGTEAFF,TGTGCCAGTAGTTCACAGGGGGCGGGCACTGAAGCTTTCTTT
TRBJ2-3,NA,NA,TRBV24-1,CATSDPQGRTDTQYF,TGTGCCACCAGTGATCCACAGGGACGCACAGATACGCAGTATTTT
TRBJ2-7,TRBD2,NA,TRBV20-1,CSAASGRALYEQYF,TGCAGTGCTGCTAGCGGGAGGGCACTCTACGAGCAGTACTTC
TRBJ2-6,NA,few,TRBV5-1,CASSLAEWDYSGANVLTF,TGCGCCAGCAGCTTGGCCGAGTGGGATTACTCTGGGGCCAACGTCCTGACTTTC
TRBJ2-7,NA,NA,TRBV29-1,CSVETDRDKSYEQYF,TGCAGCGTTGAGACCGACCGGGACAAGTCCTACGAGCAGTACTTC
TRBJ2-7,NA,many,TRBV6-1,CASRPRVAQEQYF,TGTGCCAGCAGACCCAGGGTAGCACAGGAGCAGTACTTC
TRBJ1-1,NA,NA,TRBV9,CASSVSGAGKNTEAFF,TGTGCCAGCAGCGTATCCGGGGCAGGGAAGAACACTGAAGCTTTCTTT
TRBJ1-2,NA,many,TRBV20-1,CSATTPGQMGGYTF,TGCAGTGCAACGACGCCGGGACAAATGGGAGGCTACACCTTC
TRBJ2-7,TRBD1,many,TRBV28,CASTPGQSYEQYF,TGTGCCAGCACCCCGGGACAGTCCTACGAGCAGTACTTC
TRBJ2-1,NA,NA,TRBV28,CASSFLGNEQFF,TGTGCCAGCAGTTTCCTAGGCAATGAGCAGTTCTTC
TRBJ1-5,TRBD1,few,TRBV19,CASSIGGQRNQPQHF,TGTGCCAGTAGTATAGGGGGACAGAGAAATCAGCCCCAGCATTTT
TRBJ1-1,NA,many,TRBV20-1,CSAPRGHTEAFF,TGCAGTGCACCCAGAGGCCACACTGAAGCTTTCTTT
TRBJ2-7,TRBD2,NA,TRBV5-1,CASSLEAGAREQYF,TGCGCCAGCAGCTTGGAAGCGGGAGCACGCGAGCAGTACTTC
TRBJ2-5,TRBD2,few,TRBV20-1,CSAREASGPETQYF,TGCAGTGCTAGAGAGGCTAGCGGCCCGGAGACCCAGTACTTC
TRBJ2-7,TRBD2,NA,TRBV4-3,CASSQGTSGIFYEQYF,TGCGCCAGCAGCCAGGGGACTAGCGGGATTTTCTACGAGCAGTACTTC
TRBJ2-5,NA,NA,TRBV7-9,CASRPDGETQYF,TGTGCCAGCAGACCAGACGGGGAGACCCAGTACTTC
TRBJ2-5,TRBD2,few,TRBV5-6,CASSPSGRLQETQYF,TGTGCCAGCAGCCCTAGCGGGAGATTGCAAGAGACCCAGTACTTC
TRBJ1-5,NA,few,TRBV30,CAWSPDVHSNQPQHF,TGTGCCTGGAGTCCTGACGTCCATAGCAATCAGCCCCAGCATTTT
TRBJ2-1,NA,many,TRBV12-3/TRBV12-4,CASSLYTNEQFF,TGTGCCAGCAGTTTATACACTAATGAGCAGTTCTTC
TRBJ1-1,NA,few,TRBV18,CASSPKGAEAFF,TGTGCCAGCTCACCTAAAGGTGCTGAAGCTTTCTTT